This TCR beta chain emerged from a study of CD8 T cells in ankylosing spondylitis. Whole-study findings and limits: Typical of ankylosing spondylitis blood, it appeared, was a TCR beta motif of eight highly homologous variants.

Using its own MiXCR run on the 5' RACE reads, TCRdb lists one record per CDR3 protein. The sample holds about 220,000 distinct CDR3 sequences; about 17% are singletons and the top ten take approximately 42%. Only a few counts were recorded for this clonotype. Its antigen is not identified. The CDR3 runs to 13 residues. Germline loops: CDR1 SGHRS, CDR2 YFSETQ. Trimming took 6 bases from V and 1 from J, leaving 10 bases between them. Sequencing was carried out using blood, either unsorted or a sorted T cell fraction (not recorded which). The TCR was taken from a male donor with ankylosing spondylitis. The rearrangement links TRBV5-1 to TRBJ1-1, with D possibly being TRBD1 (5 bases). The CDR3 DNA is TGCGCCAGCACGGACATTGAGAACACTGAAGCTTTCTTT. Protein product: CASTDIENTEAFF.